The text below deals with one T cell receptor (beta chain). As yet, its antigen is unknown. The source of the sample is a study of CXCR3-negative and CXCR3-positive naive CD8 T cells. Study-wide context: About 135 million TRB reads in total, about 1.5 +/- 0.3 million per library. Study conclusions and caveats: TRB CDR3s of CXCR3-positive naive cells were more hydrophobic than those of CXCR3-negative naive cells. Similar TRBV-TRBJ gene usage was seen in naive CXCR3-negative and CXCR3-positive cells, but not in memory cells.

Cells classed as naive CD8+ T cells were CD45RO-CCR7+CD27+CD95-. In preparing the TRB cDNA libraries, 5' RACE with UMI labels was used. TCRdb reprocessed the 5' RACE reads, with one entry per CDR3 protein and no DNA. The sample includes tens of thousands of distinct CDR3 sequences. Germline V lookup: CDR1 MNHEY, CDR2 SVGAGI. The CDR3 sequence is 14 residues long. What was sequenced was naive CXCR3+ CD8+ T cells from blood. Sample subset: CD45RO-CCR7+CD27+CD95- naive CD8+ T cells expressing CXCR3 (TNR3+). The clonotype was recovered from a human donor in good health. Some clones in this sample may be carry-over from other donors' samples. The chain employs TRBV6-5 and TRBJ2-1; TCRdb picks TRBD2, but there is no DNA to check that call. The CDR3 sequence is CASSYSGPGGEQFF.